This note documents a single T cell receptor beta chain sequence. The data stem from a study of blood T cell repertoires in COVID-19. The overall study: Spain, Italy and the United States supplied samples that represented acute and convalescent COVID-19. PBMCs, B-cell-depleted T cells, or T cells were the source of the cDNA or gDNA that made up the material.

V lost 6 bases, J lost 8 bases, and 16 bases lay in between. Germline V gene sequence: CDR1 MNHEY, CDR2 SVGAGI. The CDR3 runs to 13 residues. A Seattle source enrolled patients during active infection and followed them longitudinally. Original processing methods: Amplification with reference gene primers provided the estimates of nucleated cell counts. Clones were read by immunoSEQ multiplex PCR, and TCRdb kept only the in-frame ones, dropping some. D and trimming come from the DNA, and the V and J calls and clone size come from that table. The repertoire consists of approximately 99,000 clones, with 80% to 90% occurring once and the leading ten covering around 2%.

Source material: peripheral blood. The source is a man in his fifties or sixties with COVID-19, enrolled during active disease. The chain carries TRBV6-5 and TRBJ1-2, with a weak D call TRBD1 (6 bases). The CDR3 DNA is TGTGCCAGCAGCCCGAACAGGGTCTGGGGCTACACCTTC. This codes for CASSPNRVWGYTF.